One sample yielded the 14 T cell receptor beta chains listed below, sequenced in a study of human T cells and chemical hapten exposure. Time point described: pre-sensitization, week 0. Noted treatment: therapeutic diphenylcyclopropenone sensitization with weekly scalp DPC. Each CDR3 protein is one row after TCRdb ran MiXCR on the RACE reads. This sample has about 62,000 distinct CDR3 sequences, with roughly 6.7% found just once. The sequences come from whole blood, collected in connection with sensitization to the hapten diphenylcyclopropenone (DPC). The receptors come from a woman in her 30s with alopecia areata. Some clones in this sample may be carry-over from other donors' samples.

This clonotype was seen at least ten times. The V and J genes are TRBV5-1 and TRBJ2-2; 7 bases map to TRBD2. Germline lookup yields CDR1 SGHRS and CDR2 YFSETQ. The CDR3 consists of 15 residues. Germline trimming cut 4 bases from V and 0 bases from J; bases unmatched to any gene: 3. The CDR3 protein is CASSPGGTNTGELFF. CDR3 DNA: TGCGCCAGCAGCCCGGGGGGAACGAACACCGGGGAGCTGTTTTTT.

This clonotype was seen ten or more times. V usage is TRBV10-3 and J usage is TRBJ2-3, with D hard to call. The germline V and J ends were trimmed by 3 bases and 8 bases, with 24 bases remaining between them. This CDR3 spans 17 amino acids. CDR1 and CDR2 (germline): ENHRY, SYGVKD. Written as DNA, the CDR3 is TGTGCCATCAGTGATTCGATAAAATTGAATCCTCTGGGTACGCAGTATTTT. This gives the protein CAISDSIKLNPLGTQYF.

This clonotype showed up many times. The chain has TRBV29-1 and TRBJ1-1; 8 bases match TRBD1. Looked up from germline, CDR1 is SQVTM and CDR2 is ANQGSEA. The CDR3 is 12 amino acids. Unmatched junction bases numbered 5, after V lost 3 bases and J lost 8 bases. The CDR3 protein is CSVEPWTGEAFF. As DNA, the CDR3 is TGCAGCGTTGAGCCCTGGACAGGGGAAGCTTTCTTT.

The table lists this clonotype with many counts. The chain joins TRBV29-1 to TRBJ1-5; weak D call: TRBD1 (6 bases). Trimming removed 6 bases from V and 0 bases from J, with 21 bases in between. The germline V gene has CDR1 SQVTM and CDR2 ANQGSEA. The CDR3 has 17 residues. CDR3 sequence: CSVWTVVSVNSNQPQHF. CDR3 nucleotide sequence: TGCAGCGTCTGGACAGTCGTTAGTGTAAATAGCAATCAGCCCCAGCATTTT.

This clonotype showed up many times. The DNA of the CDR3 is TGTGCCAGCAGCCTTTGGAGCCTCGGCTACACCTTC. Its protein is CASSLWSLGYTF. V is TRBV12-3 or TRBV12-4 and J is TRBJ1-2; no firm D call. The V end was cut by 6 bases, the J end by 8 bases, with 13 bases between. The CDR3 has 12 amino acids.

This clonotype was picked up many times. The chain employs TRBV20-1 and TRBJ2-5, with D perhaps matching TRBD1 (6 bases). V lost 6 bases and J lost 3, with 20 bases in between. Germline-derived CDR1 and CDR2 are DFQATT and SNEGSKA (reference sequence). CDR3 length: 15 amino acids. CDR3 in amino acids: CSAARPGTNKETQYF. CDR3 nucleotides: TGCAGTGCCGCGAGACCTGGGACAAACAAAGAGACCCAGTACTTC.

This clonotype has ten or more counts. This sequence joins TRBV12-3 or TRBV12-4 and TRBJ2-5; TRBD1 agrees at 7 bases. Trimming removed 4 bases from V and 3 bases from J; junction bases left unmatched: 5. The CDR3 loop spans 14 amino acids. The CDR3 DNA sequence: TGTGCCAGCAGTTACCCCGGGACAGAAGAGACCCAGTACTTC. Its translation is CASSYPGTEETQYF.

At least ten counts were recorded for this clonotype. This chain joins TRBV7-9 and TRBJ1-1; D remains unclear. Germline CDR1 is SEHNR and CDR2 is FQNEAQ (reference sequence). Trimming stripped 0 bases from V and 4 bases from J, with 9 bases between. This CDR3 contains 14 residues. CDR3 protein: CASSLAVGGTEAFF. DNA for the CDR3: TGTGCCAGCAGCTTAGCAGTTGGAGGCACTGAAGCTTTCTTT.

This clonotype was found many times. The chain carries TRBV6-1 and TRBJ2-3; tentatively, D is TRBD1 (6 bases). CDR1 is MNHNS and CDR2 is SASEGT in the germline V gene. Trimming stripped 4 bases from V and 9 bases from J, with 14 bases between. The CDR3 has 13 residues. CDR3 in amino acids: CASSGNRERTQYF. In nucleotides, the CDR3 is TGTGCCAGCAGTGGAAACAGGGAAAGGACGCAGTATTTT.

The chain uses TRBV29-1 and TRBJ1-1; D possibly corresponds to TRBD1 (5 bases). Germline V gene sequence: CDR1 SQVTM, CDR2 ANQGSEA. CDR3 length: 11 residues. V lost 3 bases to trimming and J lost 7 bases, with 9 bases between them. The CDR3 coding sequence is TGCAGCGTTGAGGGGGGTATTGAAGCTTTCTTT. Translation gives CSVEGGIEAFF.

This clonotype was counted many times. J is TRBJ2-3 and V is TRBV7-3; D perhaps matches TRBD2 (5 bases). Per germline, CDR1 SGHTA and CDR2 FQGTGA. This CDR3 is 13 amino acids long. The V gene lost 5 bases and the J gene lost 6 bases, with 12 bases spanning the gap. CDR3 nucleotides: TGTGCCAGCAGCCCCGGACTGTGGGATACGCAGTATTTT. Amino acid sequence: CASSPGLWDTQYF.

The sample holds many counts of this clonotype. The chain is built from TRBV29-1 and TRBJ1-5; maybe TRBD1 (6 bases). Germline loops: CDR1 SQVTM, CDR2 ANQGSEA. With 6 bases removed from V and 7 bases from J, the gap between germline ends came to 16 bases. This CDR3 has 13 amino acids. CDR3 region: CSVAGQNNQPQHF. The CDR3 DNA reads TGCAGCGTCGCCGGACAGAATAACCAGCCCCAGCATTTT.

This clonotype was observed at least ten times. The V call is TRBV30, the J call TRBJ1-6, with D uncertain. Germline CDR1 reads GTSNPN; CDR2 reads SVGIG (reference sequence). The CDR3 consists of 12 residues. V was clipped by 1 base and J by 7 bases, with 5 bases between them. CDR3 bases: TGTGCCTGGAGTGACGGAAATTCACCCCTCCACTTT. It encodes CAWSDGNSPLHF.

DNA of the CDR3: TGCGCCAGCTCGGCGGGTGGCGGCCGTAATGAAAAACTGTTTTTT. It translates to CASSAGGGRNEKLFF. The rearrangement uses TRBV5-1 and TRBJ1-4; D is undetermined. Trimming took 7 bases from V and 4 from J, leaving 17 bases between them. The CDR3 spans 15 residues. CDR1 is SGHRS, CDR2 YFSETQ, per germline. The complete variable domain, with remaining parts taken from reference TRBV5-1 and TRBJ1-4, reads KAGVTQTPRYLIKTRGQQVTLSCSPISGHRSVSWYQQTPGQGLQFLFEYFSETQRNKGNFPGRFSGRQFSNSRSEMNVSTLELGDSALYLCASSAGGGRNEKLFFGSGTQLSVL.